The 14 T cell receptor beta chains given below trace back to one sample, sequenced in a study of Ad26.COV2.S vaccination and SARS-CoV-2 variants. TCRdb keeps only in-frame clones here, not all; method: immunoSEQ multiplex PCR. The data hold around 320,000 clones, with approximately 86% observed a single time. Described treatment: some 20 received Ad26.COV2.S at low or high dose, single or two shots; about 5 received placebo; per-sample allocation not given. Day 63 after the first injection of vaccine or placebo was the sampling time. Sequences were derived from peripheral blood, sampled in a trial of Ad26.COV2.S vaccine versus placebo. These receptors all come from a person aged 18 to 65 who received the Ad26.COV2.S COVID-19 vaccine or a placebo.

This chain links TRBV5-6 with TRBJ2-7; D is perhaps TRBD1 or TRBD2 (5 bases each). The V end was cut by 2 bases, the J end by 0 bases, with 12 bases between. CDR1 and CDR2 (germline): SGHDT, YYEEEE. CDR3 length equals 15 residues. The CDR3 loop is CASSLPGPLSYEQYF. The CDR3 DNA sequence: TGTGCCAGCAGCTTACCGGGACCGCTCTCCTACGAGCAGTACTTC.

The chain couples TRBV6-2 or TRBV6-3 to TRBJ2-5; TRBD1 might be the D (8 bases). Germline CDR1 is MNHEY and CDR2 is SVGEGT. The CDR3 extends over 13 amino acids. V lost 7 bases and J 5 bases, leaving 14 bases between the germline ends. The CDR3 DNA is TGTGCCAGCACCCCACAGGGGGGGGAGACCCAGTACTTC. Translation gives CASTPQGGETQYF.

V is TRBV2 and J is TRBJ1-5; D is unclear. CDR1 and CDR2 (germline): SNHLY, FYNNEI. V shed 6 bases and J shed 0 bases, with 12 bases lying between them. The CDR3 consists of 15 residues. CDR3 sequence: CASRTDRISNQPQHF. For the CDR3, the DNA is TGTGCCAGCAGAACGGACCGAATTAGCAATCAGCCCCAGCATTTT.

The genes are TRBV5-1 and TRBJ1-1; the D is unclear. The CDR3 covers 14 residues. Deletions cut 3 bases from V and 2 bases from J, with 11 bases between. CDR1 is SGHRS and CDR2 is YFSETQ in the germline V gene. CDR3: CASSSPELNTEAFF. In DNA, the CDR3 is TGCGCCAGCAGCTCTCCGGAACTCAACACTGAAGCTTTCTTT. Drawing the rest from reference TRBV5-1 and TRBJ1-1, the complete variable domain is KAGVTQTPRYLIKTRGQQVTLSCSPISGHRSVSWYQQTPGQGLQFLFEYFSETQRNKGNFPGRFSGRQFSNSRSEMNVSTLELGDSALYLCASSSPELNTEAFFGQGTRLTVV.

The rearrangement uses TRBV27 and TRBJ2-7, with 7 bases fitting TRBD2. Germline CDR1 reads MNHEY; CDR2 reads SMNVEV (reference sequence). The CDR3 runs 13 residues. V shed 1 base and J 5 bases; nucleotides not matched to a gene: 2. The CDR3 DNA is TGTGCCAGCAGTTTATTGGGGAGGGACGAGCAGTACTTC. Translated: CASSLLGRDEQYF.

This chain connects TRBV5-4 to TRBJ2-2; D unclear. This CDR3 contains 13 residues. CDR1 and CDR2 from the germline V gene are SGHNT and YYREEE (reference sequence). Deletions cut 2 bases from V and 7 bases from J, with 9 bases between. For the CDR3, the DNA is TGTGCCAGCAGCTTCTTTTATGTCGGGGAGCTGTTTTTT. Its translation: CASSFFYVGELFF.

V and J are TRBV29-1 and TRBJ1-2, with D uncertain. Trimming cost V 2 bases and J 2 bases, with 3 bases left between them. CDR1 is SQVTM, CDR2 ANQGSEA, per germline. The CDR3 length is 11 residues. The CDR3 DNA follows: TGCAGCGTTGAACAGAACTATGGCTACACCTTC. This encodes CSVEQNYGYTF.

The CDR3 loop is CASSEALTGLSGEQYF. The CDR3 DNA sequence: TGTGCCAGCAGTGAAGCGCTGACAGGGTTATCTGGCGAGCAGTACTTC. The V and J genes are TRBV2 and TRBJ2-7; the match to TRBD1 covers 7 bases. The junction had 11 bases not matched to a gene; V was cut back by 0 bases and J by 6 bases. CDR1 and CDR2 (germline): SNHLY, FYNNEI. The CDR3 totals 16 residues.

This clone was observed a single time. The genes are TRBV4-2 and TRBJ2-7; D perhaps matches TRBD1 (6 bases). V was trimmed by 0 bases and J by 2 bases, leaving 14 bases between them. Per germline, CDR1 LGHNA and CDR2 YNFKEQ. CDR3 length: 16 residues. The CDR3 region is CASSQDPGRGAYEQYF. DNA for the CDR3: TGTGCCAGCAGCCAAGATCCCGGCAGGGGTGCCTACGAGCAGTACTTC.

The chain recombines TRBV15 with TRBJ1-3; the D is unclear. Germline loops: CDR1 LNHNV, CDR2 YYDKDF (reference sequence). The CDR3 is made up of 16 amino acids. Trimming took 2 bases from V and 1 from J, leaving 12 bases between them. The CDR3 nucleotides are TGTGCCACCAGCAGATTGCAACGGGTATCTGGAAACACCATATATTTT. Its translation: CATSRLQRVSGNTIYF.

The rearrangement uses TRBV18 and TRBJ1-3; 11 bases map to TRBD1. There are 17 residues in the CDR3. Looked up from germline, CDR1 is KGHSH and CDR2 is LQKENI. The V and J ends lost 3 bases and 4 bases, in that order; junction bases with no gene match: 8. CDR3 region: CASSPGTGGNIGNTIYF. Here the CDR3 DNA reads TGTGCCAGCTCACCCGGGACAGGGGGGAATATCGGAAACACCATATATTTT. Based on the CDR3 plus reference TRBV18 and TRBJ1-3, the full variable domain is NAGVMQNPRHLVRRRGQEARLRCSPMKGHSHVYWYRQLPEEGLKFMVYLQKENIIDESGMPKERFSAEFPKEGPSILRIQQVVRGDSAAYFCASSPGTGGNIGNTIYFGEGSWLTVV.

The J gene is TRBJ1-4, the V gene TRBV5-4; 9 bases line up with TRBD1. With V trimmed by 4 bases and J by 7 bases, 8 bases remained unmatched. Germline V gene lookup returns CDR1 SGHNT and CDR2 YYREEE (reference sequence). The length of the CDR3 is 15 residues. DNA for the CDR3: TGTGCCAGCAGCCGTAAACAGGGGGCCGGTGAAAAACTGTTTTTT. Its protein is CASSRKQGAGEKLFF.

This chain's CDR3 is CASSLSASGGNYEQFF. The CDR3 DNA sequence: TGCGCCAGCAGCTTGTCAGCTAGCGGGGGGAATTATGAGCAGTTCTTC. This chain joins TRBV5-1 and TRBJ2-1; 11 nucleotides line up with TRBD2. The J segment lost 8 bases and the V segment lost 1 base, leaving 8 bases of the junction unmatched. Germline assignment: CDR1 SGHRS and CDR2 YFSETQ. This CDR3 region has 16 residues. The entire variable domain, with the rest obtained from reference TRBV5-1 and TRBJ2-1, is as follows: KAGVTQTPRYLIKTRGQQVTLSCSPISGHRSVSWYQQTPGQGLQFLFEYFSETQRNKGNFPGRFSGRQFSNSRSEMNVSTLELGDSALYLCASSLSASGGNYEQFFGPGTRLTVL.

Only a few counts were recorded for this clone. The chain employs TRBV4-2 and TRBJ1-3, with D possibly being TRBD1 (5 bases). The CDR3 extends over 14 amino acids. Per the germline V gene, CDR1 is LGHNA and CDR2 is YNFKEQ. V lost 4 bases and J 2 bases, leaving 9 bases between the germline ends. This CDR3 reads CASSPGGTGNTIYF. The CDR3 DNA reads as TGTGCCAGCAGCCCCGGGGGAACTGGAAACACCATATATTTT.